A selection of T cell receptor beta chains follows, all from one sample in a study of T cells in Graves' hyperthyroidism and ophthalmopathy. Each CDR3 protein gets one entry after TCRdb re-called the multiplex PCR reads with MiXCR. Of roughly 710,000 distinct CDR3 sequences listed, around a third are singletons. The sequenced material came from blood. The receptors originated from a woman aged 40 to 50 with Graves' hyperthyroidism. CDR3s include the opening cysteine and the closing phenylalanine or tryptophan. The D gene is left open where the match is weak. Only some rows state a clone size, as once, few, many or a class for expanded clones.

d_call	clone_size	v_call	j_call	cdr3_aa	cdr3_nt
TRBD1	NA	TRBV6-2/TRBV6-3	TRBJ2-7	CASRPGGAASYEQYF	TGTGCCAGCAGACCAGGGGGCGCAGCGAGCTACGAGCAGTACTTC
TRBD1	NA	TRBV12-3/TRBV12-4	TRBJ2-2	CASRGTGEGTGELFF	TGTGCCAGCAGGGGGACAGGTGAAGGCACCGGGGAGCTGTTTTTT
NA	many	TRBV5-1	TRBJ1-1	CASSLGQGLNTEAFF	TGCGCCAGCAGCTTGGGGCAGGGCTTGAACACTGAAGCTTTCTTT
NA	many	TRBV11-2	TRBJ2-7	CATSKAYEQYF	TGTGCCACCTCGAAGGCCTACGAGCAGTACTTC
TRBD2	NA	TRBV9	TRBJ2-1	CASSQVAGGLYEQFF	TGTGCCAGCAGCCAAGTGGCGGGAGGGCTCTATGAGCAGTTCTTC
NA	few	TRBV12-3/TRBV12-4	TRBJ1-2	CASTQSALYGYTF	TGTGCCAGCACCCAGAGCGCCCTCTATGGCTACACCTTC
TRBD2	NA	TRBV5-1	TRBJ2-7	CASSLAEGSGGVQFHEQYF	TGCGCCAGCAGCTTGGCCGAAGGTAGCGGGGGCGTTCAATTCCACGAGCAGTACTTC
NA	many	TRBV12-3/TRBV12-4	TRBJ1-6	CASSFEYNSPLHF	TGTGCCAGCAGTTTCGAGTATAATTCACCCCTCCACTTT
TRBD2	NA	TRBV7-3	TRBJ2-7	CASSWEGGTSGSAGSYEQYF	TGTGCCAGCAGCTGGGAAGGCGGGACTAGCGGGAGCGCCGGTTCCTACGAGCAGTACTTC
TRBD1	NA	TRBV12-3/TRBV12-4	TRBJ1-2	CASSSLQPTGGRDYGYTF	TGTGCCAGCAGTTCCTTACAACCCACAGGGGGCCGTGACTATGGCTACACCTTC
NA	NA	TRBV10-3	TRBJ2-5	CASSVDMKETQYF	TGTGCCAGCAGTGTCGACATGAAGGAGACCCAGTACTTC
NA	NA	TRBV7-4	TRBJ2-6	CASISRATGANVLTF	TGCGCCAGCATATCCAGGGCCACTGGGGCCAACGTCCTGACTTTC
NA	many	TRBV19	TRBJ1-4	CASNLDSRADEKLFF	TGTGCCAGTAACCTGGACTCACGAGCGGATGAAAAACTGTTTTTT
NA	many	TRBV4-3	TRBJ1-2	CASSLEYGYGYTF	TGCGCCAGCAGCCTTGAATACGGCTATGGCTACACCTTC
NA	many	TRBV14	TRBJ2-7	CASSSVKLEAYEQYF	TGTGCCAGCAGCTCGGTTAAGTTGGAGGCCTACGAGCAGTACTTC
NA	few	TRBV6-5	TRBJ2-7	CASSYSGYYEQYF	TGTGCCAGCAGTTACTCGGGCTACTACGAGCAGTACTTC
NA	many	TRBV7-2	TRBJ1-1	CASSIQGGWDTEAFF	TGTGCCAGCAGCATACAGGGAGGGTGGGACACTGAAGCTTTCTTT
TRBD1	NA	TRBV6-5	TRBJ2-7	CASSRTGNFYEQYF	TGTGCCAGCAGCCGGACAGGGAATTTCTACGAGCAGTACTTC
NA	NA	TRBV9	TRBJ2-2	CASSVLADTGELFF	TGTGCCAGCAGCGTACTTGCCGACACCGGGGAGCTGTTTTTT
TRBD1	NA	TRBV10-3	TRBJ2-7	CAILRDRNYEQYF	TGTGCCATCCTCCGGGACAGGAACTACGAGCAGTACTTC
NA	few	TRBV6-1	TRBJ1-2	CASSELASRGTF	TGTGCCAGCAGTGAATTAGCATCCAGGGGCACCTTC
TRBD1	few	TRBV28	TRBJ1-1	CASSGVQGWATEAFF	TGTGCCAGCAGTGGAGTACAGGGGTGGGCCACTGAAGCTTTCTTT
NA	few	TRBV5-1	TRBJ1-1	CASSLPGENTEAFF	TGCGCCAGCAGCTTGCCAGGGGAGAACACTGAAGCTTTCTTT
NA	many	TRBV20-1	TRBJ2-5	CSAFPWTGRVRGQYF	TGCAGTGCTTTTCCTTGGACTGGCCGGGTGAGGGGCCAGTACTTC
TRBD1	many	TRBV10-3	TRBJ1-3	CAISARGGGQPLAGNTIYF	TGTGCCATCAGCGCCAGGGGTGGGGGACAGCCTTTGGCGGGAAACACCATATATTTT
TRBD2	NA	TRBV7-9	TRBJ2-3	CASSLGTSGGAEDTQYF	TGTGCCAGCAGCCTCGGGACTAGCGGGGGGGCCGAGGATACGCAGTATTTT
TRBD1	NA	TRBV10-1	TRBJ1-2	CASSDRGIDGYTF	TGCGCCAGTTCGGACAGGGGGATCGATGGCTACACCTTC
NA	NA	TRBV6-5	TRBJ1-1	CASSYSYSNRRSKAFF	TGTGCCAGCAGTTACTCGTATTCCAACAGAAGGTCGAAAGCTTTCTTT
TRBD1	few	TRBV3-1	TRBJ1-5	CASSHGQGVSGQPQHF	TGTGCCAGCAGCCATGGACAGGGGGTTTCGGGTCAGCCCCAGCATTTT
NA	NA	TRBV25-1	TRBJ1-4	CASSESAGVGEKLFF	TGTGCCAGCAGTGAATCAGCAGGGGTCGGGGAAAAACTGTTTTTT
NA	many	TRBV20-1	TRBJ2-5	CSAPETQYF	TGCAGTGCCCCCGAGACCCAGTACTTC
NA	few	TRBV12-3/TRBV12-4	TRBJ1-1	CASSWGGGGTEAFF	TGTGCCAGCAGTTGGGGAGGGGGGGGCACTGAAGCTTTCTTT
NA	many	TRBV6-1	TRBJ1-2	CASVRDGRSYGYTF	TGTGCCAGTGTCCGGGACGGCCGAAGCTATGGCTACACCTTC
NA	many	TRBV5-1	TRBJ1-2	CASSLMGPGYTF	TGCGCCAGCAGCTTGATGGGGCCTGGCTACACCTTC
NA	many	TRBV7-8	TRBJ2-7	CASSPGLHEQYF	TGTGCCAGCAGCCCCGGCCTCCACGAGCAGTACTTC
NA	many	TRBV6-5	TRBJ1-1	CASSSRGGTEAFF	TGTGCCAGCAGCTCCCGGGGGGGGACTGAAGCTTTCTTT
NA	NA	TRBV5-1	TRBJ2-2	CASSPLSWINTGELFF	TGCGCCAGCAGCCCCTTGTCTTGGATTAACACCGGGGAGCTGTTTTTT
NA	NA	TRBV7-2	TRBJ2-2	CASSRARRGSTGELFF	TGTGCCAGCAGCCGAGCTCGTCGGGGCTCGACCGGGGAGCTGTTTTTT
NA	NA	TRBV7-2	TRBJ1-1	CASRQQTGTTEAFF	TGTGCCAGCAGGCAACAAACAGGGACGACTGAAGCTTTCTTT
TRBD1	NA	TRBV20-1	TRBJ2-7	CSARIMGRGQAYEQYF	TGCAGTGCTAGAATCATGGGCAGGGGGCAGGCCTACGAGCAGTACTTC
NA	many	TRBV9	TRBJ1-1	CASSVGRDRERDTEAFF	TGTGCCAGCAGCGTAGGGCGGGACCGCGAAAGGGACACTGAAGCTTTCTTT
TRBD1	NA	TRBV7-9	TRBJ1-2	CASSVWQGALRGYTF	TGTGCCAGCAGCGTTTGGCAGGGGGCGCTCCGGGGCTACACCTTC
TRBD1	NA	TRBV10-3	TRBJ1-1	CAISESVYRGNTEAFF	TGTGCCATCAGTGAGTCGGTATACAGGGGGAACACTGAAGCTTTCTTT
NA	NA	TRBV19	TRBJ1-5	CASSIRTENQPQHF	TGTGCCAGTAGTATCCGGACCGAGAATCAGCCCCAGCATTTT
NA	many	TRBV4-3	TRBJ2-5	CASSQDPTSLKWYF	TGCGCCAGCAGCCAAGATCCTACTAGCTTGAAATGGTACTTC
NA	NA	TRBV29-1	TRBJ2-5	CSVSGTEARDVETQYF	TGCAGCGTTTCCGGGACTGAGGCTAGAGATGTGGAGACCCAGTACTTC
NA	many	TRBV10-3	TRBJ1-1	CAISDKPRGAEAFF	TGTGCCATCAGTGATAAACCGAGGGGCGCTGAAGCTTTCTTT
TRBD1	many	TRBV10-3	TRBJ2-5	CAISPQGARFSYETQYF	TGTGCCATCAGCCCACAGGGGGCGCGTTTTTCGTACGAGACCCAGTACTTC
NA	NA	TRBV19	TRBJ1-5	CAWSQRGAAVNQPQHF	TGTGCCTGGAGTCAGCGAGGGGCGGCCGTCAATCAGCCCCAGCATTTT
NA	NA	TRBV29-1	TRBJ1-1	CSVTAGQMNTEAFF	TGCAGCGTTACAGCGGGTCAAATGAACACTGAAGCTTTCTTT
NA	few	TRBV10-3	TRBJ2-6	CASSYLFRDSQRANVLTF	TGTGCCAGCAGTTACCTTTTCCGGGACTCCCAACGGGCCAACGTCCTGACTTTC
NA	NA	TRBV12-3/TRBV12-4	TRBJ2-1	CASSPEAAYNEQFF	TGTGCCAGCAGTCCAGAGGCCGCCTACAATGAGCAGTTCTTC
TRBD2	NA	TRBV7-9	TRBJ2-7	CASSPSGGALGGLSYEQYF	TGTGCCAGCAGTCCTAGCGGGGGGGCCTTAGGGGGGTTGTCCTACGAGCAGTACTTC